These 15 T cell receptor beta chains originate from one sample sequenced in a study of human T cells and chemical hapten exposure. The time point: patch test 3, about 24 weeks after DPC sensitization. The treatment here: therapeutic diphenylcyclopropenone sensitization with weekly scalp DPC. Each CDR3 protein is one row after TCRdb ran MiXCR on the RACE reads. This table has approximately 32,000 distinct CDR3 sequences, over 4.5% appearing once. This specimen consisted of whole blood, obtained in connection with sensitization to the hapten diphenylcyclopropenone (DPC). Source of these receptors: a man aged 30 to 39 with alopecia areata. Some clones in this sample may be carry-over from other donors' samples.

This clonotype was seen ten or more times. The genes are TRBV6-5 and TRBJ1-2; 7 bases line up with TRBD1. With 4 bases clipped from V and 5 bases from J, the junction kept 10 bases outside the gene matches. Looked up from germline, CDR1 is MNHEY and CDR2 is SVGAGI. This CDR3 spans 15 amino acids. The CDR3, as DNA: TGTGCCAGCAGTTCTGCCGGGACAGACTTTTATGGCTACACCTTC. Residues: CASSSAGTDFYGYTF.

This clonotype was counted ten times or more. CDR3: CASSFKGNTGELFF. The DNA for the CDR3 is TGTGCCAGCAGTTTCAAGGGGAACACCGGGGAGCTGTTTTTT. V is TRBV12-3 or TRBV12-4 and J is TRBJ2-2; D unresolved. V gave up 3 bases and J gave up 1 base, with 6 bases separating them. The CDR3 covers 14 residues.

In its sample, this clonotype was seen many times. The gene calls are TRBV9 and TRBJ1-5; D is possibly TRBD1 (5 bases). This CDR3 is built from 15 residues. CDR1 is SGDLS, CDR2 YYNGEE, per germline. Deletions cut 0 bases from V and 3 bases from J, with 10 bases between. The CDR3 is CASSVEGEINQPQHF. For the CDR3, the DNA is TGTGCCAGCAGCGTAGAAGGGGAAATCAATCAGCCCCAGCATTTT.

This clonotype showed up many times. This chain uses TRBV4-1 with TRBJ1-4, with 9 bases fitting TRBD1. With 4 bases clipped from V and 8 bases from J, the junction kept 8 bases outside the gene matches. CDR3 size: 15 residues. In germline, CDR1 is MGHRA, CDR2 YSYEKL. For the CDR3, the DNA is TGCGCCAGCAGCCCTGGGACAGGGAGGGACGAAAAACTGTTTTTT. It translates to CASSPGTGRDEKLFF.

This clonotype was found many times. The chain carries TRBV29-1 and TRBJ1-1; D is ambiguous. Trimming shortened V by 6 bases and J by 9 bases, and 11 bases separated the two germline ends. Per germline, CDR1 SQVTM and CDR2 ANQGSEA. The CDR3 is 10 amino acids. In nucleotides, the CDR3 is TGCAGCGTCAGCCCCCACAAAGCTTTCTTT. As protein: CSVSPHKAFF.

The rearrangement joins TRBV4-3 to TRBJ1-2; 7 nucleotides line up with TRBD1. Germline V lookup: CDR1 LGHNA, CDR2 YSLEER. The CDR3 has 15 residues. V lost 4 bases, J lost 0 bases, and 5 bases stayed unmatched. CDR3 in amino acids: CASSLGQASNYGYTF. CDR3 in DNA: TGCGCCAGCAGCCTCGGACAGGCCTCTAACTATGGCTACACCTTC.

The rearrangement uses TRBV4-2 and TRBJ2-3; 8 bases align to TRBD1. V trimming: 0 bases; J trimming: 5 bases; junction bases outside the gene matches: 13. The CDR3 runs 18 residues. From germline, CDR1 is LGHNA and CDR2 YNFKEQ. The CDR3 here is CASSQDLQWQGAGDTQYF. CDR3 nucleotides: TGTGCCAGCAGCCAAGATCTTCAATGGCAGGGGGCGGGAGATACGCAGTATTTT.

This clonotype was recorded at least ten times. This sequence joins TRBV2 and TRBJ1-5; 10 bases are shared with TRBD1. Germline V gives CDR1 SNHLY, CDR2 FYNNEI. This CDR3 region has 14 residues. V shed 6 bases, J shed 3 bases, and the junction held 2 bases outside the gene matches. The CDR3 region is CASRGTGANQPQHF. CDR3 sequence (DNA): TGTGCCAGCAGGGGGACAGGGGCCAATCAGCCCCAGCATTTT.

This clonotype showed up many times. The V and J genes are TRBV29-1 and TRBJ2-1; 11 bases fit TRBD2. The V gene's germline CDR1 is SQVTM and CDR2 ANQGSEA. V shed 3 bases and J 9 bases; nucleotides not matched to a gene: 10. The length of the CDR3 is 15 residues. CDR3: CSVDSTLAGVGEQFF. In DNA form, the CDR3 reads TGCAGCGTTGATAGTACACTAGCGGGAGTGGGTGAGCAGTTCTTC.

This clonotype was recorded at least ten times. J is TRBJ2-2 and V is TRBV19, with 9 bases that match TRBD2. The germline CDR1 and CDR2 sequences are LNHDA and SQIVND (reference sequence). V was clipped by 7 bases and J by 0 bases; unmatched bases: 6. This CDR3 comprises 16 residues. The CDR3 DNA reads TGTGCCAGTACTCGGGCTAGCGGGACGAACACCGGGGAGCTGTTTTTT. As protein: CASTRASGTNTGELFF.

Many counts were recorded for this clonotype. This chain connects TRBV5-6 to TRBJ2-5; D not certain. The V end lost 4 bases, the J end lost 2 bases, and 9 bases lay between the germline ends. Per germline, CDR1 SGHDT and CDR2 YYEEEE. The CDR3 runs to 13 residues. This CDR3 reads CASSRALQETQYF. The CDR3 DNA follows: TGTGCCAGCAGCAGGGCCCTGCAAGAGACCCAGTACTTC.

This clonotype was seen many times. V gene TRBV6-5 combines with J gene TRBJ2-5; the match to TRBD2 covers 7 bases. V trimming: 1 base; J trimming: 1 base; junction bases outside the gene matches: 9. Germline-derived CDR1 and CDR2 are MNHEY and SVGAGI. This CDR3 contains 17 residues. This chain's CDR3 is CASSYWLNGGIQETQYF. CDR3 DNA sequence: TGTGCCAGCAGTTACTGGCTGAACGGGGGGATCCAAGAGACCCAGTACTTC.

This clonotype was picked up many times. This rearrangement joins TRBV9 to TRBJ1-5; possibly TRBD1 for D (5 bases). The CDR3 length is 15 residues. Germline CDR1 SGDLS, CDR2 YYNGEE. Between the trimmed V and J ends, which lost 1 base and 0 bases, there was a span of 8 bases. The CDR3 region is CASSVQGYSNQPQHF. The CDR3 nucleotides are TGTGCCAGCAGCGTACAGGGATATAGCAATCAGCCCCAGCATTTT.

This clonotype was recorded many times. The V and J genes are TRBV24-1 and TRBJ2-5; D is possibly TRBD2 (6 bases). CDR1 is KGHDR and CDR2 is SFDVKD in the germline V gene. V lost 3 bases to trimming and J lost 6 bases, with 16 bases between them. This CDR3 is 15 amino acids long. The CDR3 DNA reads as TGTGCCACCAGTGATAAACTAGCCGCTACGAAGACCCAGTACTTC. Its protein is CATSDKLAATKTQYF.

This clonotype was counted ten times or more. The chain couples TRBV7-9 to TRBJ1-1; no clear D gene. The germline gives CDR1 SEHNR, CDR2 FQNEAQ (reference sequence). The length of the CDR3 is 15 residues. V was cut by 5 bases and J by 0 bases, with 13 bases left in between. The CDR3: CASSDPTKLNTEAFF. The DNA of the CDR3 is TGTGCCAGCAGCGACCCGACAAAGTTGAACACTGAAGCTTTCTTT.